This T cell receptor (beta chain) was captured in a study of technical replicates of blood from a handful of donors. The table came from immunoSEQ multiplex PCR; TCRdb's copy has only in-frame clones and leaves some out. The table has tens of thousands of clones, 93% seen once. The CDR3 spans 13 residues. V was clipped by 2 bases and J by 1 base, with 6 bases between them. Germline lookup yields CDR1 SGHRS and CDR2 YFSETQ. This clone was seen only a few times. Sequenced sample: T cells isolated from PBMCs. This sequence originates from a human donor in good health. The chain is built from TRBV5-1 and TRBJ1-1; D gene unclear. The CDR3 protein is CASSLQRNTEAFF. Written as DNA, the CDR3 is TGCGCCAGCAGCTTACAGAGGAACACTGAAGCTTTCTTT.